This TCR beta chain was captured by sequencing in a study of T cells in Graves' hyperthyroidism and ophthalmopathy. Study-wide findings and caveats: Blood samples included most of the expanded thyroid clonotypes exceeding 0.001.

Researchers amplified the TCR beta CDR3 regions from RNA transcripts. HTBI primers were used for first-round RT-PCR of the TCR CDR3. TCRdb reprocessed the multiplex PCR reads via MiXCR and lists one record per CDR3 protein. The sample consists of about 740,000 distinct CDR3 sequences, 13% to 15% of them appearing once. The V gene lost 6 bases and the J gene lost 4 bases, with 9 bases spanning the gap. The CDR3 is 13 residues long. CDR1 is SGHDN and CDR2 is FVKESK in the germline V gene. This clonotype turned up a few times. Its antigen is unknown. The J gene is TRBJ2-2, the V gene TRBV14; D is ambiguous. The TCR comes from a woman between 18 and 30 years old with Graves' hyperthyroidism. Source material: blood. The CDR3: CASRETRTGELFF. For the CDR3, the DNA is TGTGCCAGCAGGGAGACACGCACCGGGGAGCTGTTTTTT.